This record concerns one T cell receptor beta chain sequence. What it recognizes is unknown. The data stem from a study of T cell responses to AZD1222 COVID-19 vaccine. General study findings and limits: Spike was spanned by vaccine-associated CD4 TCRs, with dominance at 160-218 and 743-854.

The length of the CDR3 is 13 residues. From germline, CDR1 is MNHEY and CDR2 SMNVEV (reference sequence). The germline V and J ends were trimmed by 0 bases and 4 bases, with 5 bases remaining between them. TCRdb's copy holds only in-frame clones and misses some; the assay was immunoSEQ multiplex PCR. Of under 150,000 clones in the sample, roughly 89% are singletons; the top ten hold more than 9.5%. The rearrangement joins TRBV27 to TRBJ2-3; D unresolved. This specimen consisted of peripheral blood, obtained on day 0 of MenACWY control vaccination. The TCR originated in an adult in good health. The CDR3: CASSLSWADTQYF. The CDR3 DNA reads TGTGCCAGCAGTTTATCATGGGCAGATACGCAGTATTTT.